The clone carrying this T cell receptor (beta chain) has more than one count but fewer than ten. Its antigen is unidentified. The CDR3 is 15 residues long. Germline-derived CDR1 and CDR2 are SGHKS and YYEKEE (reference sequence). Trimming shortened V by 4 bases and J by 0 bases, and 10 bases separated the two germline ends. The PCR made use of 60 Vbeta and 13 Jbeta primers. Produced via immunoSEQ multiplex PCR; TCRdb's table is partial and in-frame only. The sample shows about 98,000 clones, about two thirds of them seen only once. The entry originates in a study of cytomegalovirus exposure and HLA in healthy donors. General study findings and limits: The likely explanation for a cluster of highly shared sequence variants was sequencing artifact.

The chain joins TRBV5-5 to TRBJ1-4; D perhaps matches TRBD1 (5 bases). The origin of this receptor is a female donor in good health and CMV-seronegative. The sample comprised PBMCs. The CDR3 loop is CASSRGFATNEKLFF. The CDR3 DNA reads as TGTGCCAGCAGCCGGGGGTTCGCAACTAATGAAAAACTGTTTTTT. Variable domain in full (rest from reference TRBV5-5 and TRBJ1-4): DAGVTQSPTHLIKTRGQQVTLRCSPISGHKSVSWYQQVLGQGPQFIFQYYEKEERGRGNFPDRFSARQFPNYSSELNVNALLLGDSALYLCASSRGFATNEKLFFGSGTQLSVL.